This T cell receptor beta chain emerged from a study of cytomegalovirus exposure and HLA in healthy donors. The overall study: Out of roughly 170 million T cells, an earlier analysis found about 100 million unique TCR beta sequences in total. Study-level results: Listed as cytomegalovirus-associated were around 160 TCR beta chains.

PCR was performed using 60 Vbeta and 13 Jbeta primers. TCRdb's copy holds only in-frame clones and misses some; the assay was immunoSEQ multiplex PCR. Among some 100,000 clones listed, roughly three quarters were seen once. Donors sampled were nominally healthy, though unrecorded immune exposures were likely. The length of the CDR3 is 15 residues. With V trimmed by 2 bases and J by 2 bases, 1 base remained unmatched. CDR1 and CDR2 (germline): LNHDA, SQIVND (reference sequence). Of note for this clone: Antigen unknown.

The source of this sequence is a female donor in good health and CMV-seropositive. This chain links TRBV19 with TRBJ2-1, with TRBD2 matching 9 bases. What was sequenced was PBMCs. The CDR3 DNA reads as TGTGCCAGTAGTATAAAGCGGGGGGCCTACAATGAGCAGTTCTTC. This codes for CASSIKRGAYNEQFF.